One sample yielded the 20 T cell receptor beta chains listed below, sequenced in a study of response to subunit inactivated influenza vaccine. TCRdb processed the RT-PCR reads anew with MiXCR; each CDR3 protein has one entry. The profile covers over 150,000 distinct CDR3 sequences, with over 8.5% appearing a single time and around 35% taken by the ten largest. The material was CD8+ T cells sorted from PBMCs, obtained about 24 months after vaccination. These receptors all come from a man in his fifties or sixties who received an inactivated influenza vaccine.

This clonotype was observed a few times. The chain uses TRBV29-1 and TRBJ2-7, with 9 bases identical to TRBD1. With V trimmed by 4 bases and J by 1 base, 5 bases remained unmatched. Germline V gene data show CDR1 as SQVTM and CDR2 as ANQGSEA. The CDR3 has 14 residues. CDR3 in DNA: TGCAGCGTTGCAGGGACAGGGCGGTCCTACGAGCAGTACTTC. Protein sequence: CSVAGTGRSYEQYF.

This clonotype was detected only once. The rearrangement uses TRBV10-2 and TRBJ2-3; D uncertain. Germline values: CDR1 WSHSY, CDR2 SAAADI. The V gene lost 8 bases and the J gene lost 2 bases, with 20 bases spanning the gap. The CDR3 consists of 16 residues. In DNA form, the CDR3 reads TGCGCCAGCGGAGCTTCTCTAGTATACTTCACAGATACGCAGTATTTT. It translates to CASGASLVYFTDTQYF.

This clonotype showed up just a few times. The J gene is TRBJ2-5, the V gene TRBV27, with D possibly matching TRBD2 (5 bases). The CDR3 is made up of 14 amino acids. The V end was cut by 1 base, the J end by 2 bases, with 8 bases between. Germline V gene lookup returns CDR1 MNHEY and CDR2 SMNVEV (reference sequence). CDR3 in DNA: TGTGCCAGCAGTTTATACGGGAATCAAGAGACCCAGTACTTC. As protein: CASSLYGNQETQYF.

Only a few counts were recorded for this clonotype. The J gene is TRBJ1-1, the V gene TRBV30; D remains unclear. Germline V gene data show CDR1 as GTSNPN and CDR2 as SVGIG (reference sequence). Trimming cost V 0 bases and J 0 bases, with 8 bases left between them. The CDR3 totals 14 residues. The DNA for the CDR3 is TGTGCCTGGAGTGTTAGTCACATGAACACTGAAGCTTTCTTT. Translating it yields CAWSVSHMNTEAFF.

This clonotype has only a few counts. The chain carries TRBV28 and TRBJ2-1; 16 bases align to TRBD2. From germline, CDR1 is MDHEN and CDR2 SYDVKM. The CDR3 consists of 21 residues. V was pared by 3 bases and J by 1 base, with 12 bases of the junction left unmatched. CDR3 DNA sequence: TGTGCCAGCAGTTTTCAGCCGGGACTAGCGGGGGGGCCCAAGTCCTACAATGAGCAGTTCTTC. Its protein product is CASSFQPGLAGGPKSYNEQFF.

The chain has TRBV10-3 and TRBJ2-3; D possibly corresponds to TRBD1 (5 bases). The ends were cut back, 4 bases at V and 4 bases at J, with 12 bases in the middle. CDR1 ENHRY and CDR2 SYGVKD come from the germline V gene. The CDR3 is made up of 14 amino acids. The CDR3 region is CAISGKGQADTQYF. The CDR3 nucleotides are TGTGCCATCAGTGGAAAGGGGCAGGCAGATACGCAGTATTTT.

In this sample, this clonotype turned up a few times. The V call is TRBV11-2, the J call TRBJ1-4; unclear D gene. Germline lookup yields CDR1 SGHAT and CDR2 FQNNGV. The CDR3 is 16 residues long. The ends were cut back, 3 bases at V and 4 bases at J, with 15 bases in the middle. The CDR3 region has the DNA TGTGCCAGCAGCTTGGGTGTTCTACAGATTAATGAAAAACTGTTTTTT. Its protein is CASSLGVLQINEKLFF. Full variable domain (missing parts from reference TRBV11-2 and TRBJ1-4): EAGVAQSPRYKIIEKRQSVAFWCNPISGHATLYWYQQILGQGPKLLIQFQNNGVVDDSQLPKDRFSAERLKGVDSTLKIQPAKLEDSAVYLCASSLGVLQINEKLFFGSGTQLSVL.

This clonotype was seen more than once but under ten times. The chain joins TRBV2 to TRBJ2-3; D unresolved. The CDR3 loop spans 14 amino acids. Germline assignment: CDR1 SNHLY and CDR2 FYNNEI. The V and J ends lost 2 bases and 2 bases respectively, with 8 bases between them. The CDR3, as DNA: TGTGCCAGCAGTGAACATCTCCCCACAGATACGCAGTATTTT. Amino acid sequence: CASSEHLPTDTQYF.

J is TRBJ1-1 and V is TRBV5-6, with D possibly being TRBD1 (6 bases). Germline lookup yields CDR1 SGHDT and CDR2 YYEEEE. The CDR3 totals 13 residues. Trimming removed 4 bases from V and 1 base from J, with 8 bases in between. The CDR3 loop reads CASSTGWNTEAFF. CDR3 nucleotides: TGTGCCAGCAGCACAGGGTGGAACACTGAAGCTTTCTTT.

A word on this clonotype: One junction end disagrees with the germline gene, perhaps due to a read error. CDR3 nucleotide sequence: TGTGCCAGCCCAAAGGGACAGAACTTC. Its translation is CASPKGQNF. The gene calls are TRBV27 and TRBJ2-7; the match to TRBD1 covers 7 bases. Germline loops: CDR1 MNHEY, CDR2 SMNVEV (reference sequence). The CDR3 runs to 9 residues.

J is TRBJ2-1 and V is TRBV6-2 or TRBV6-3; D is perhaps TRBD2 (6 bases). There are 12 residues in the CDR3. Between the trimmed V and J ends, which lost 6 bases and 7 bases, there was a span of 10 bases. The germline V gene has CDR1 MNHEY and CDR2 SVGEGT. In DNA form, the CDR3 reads TGTGCCAGCAGGCTAGGAGGGAATGAGCAGTTCTTC. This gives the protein CASRLGGNEQFF.

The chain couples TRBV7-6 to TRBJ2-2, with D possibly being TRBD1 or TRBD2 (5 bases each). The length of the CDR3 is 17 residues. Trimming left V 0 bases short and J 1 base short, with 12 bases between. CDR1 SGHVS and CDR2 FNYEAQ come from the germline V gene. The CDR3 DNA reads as TGTGCCAGCAGCTTAGCGGAGGTGGGGCAGAACACCGGGGAGCTGTTTTTT. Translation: CASSLAEVGQNTGELFF.

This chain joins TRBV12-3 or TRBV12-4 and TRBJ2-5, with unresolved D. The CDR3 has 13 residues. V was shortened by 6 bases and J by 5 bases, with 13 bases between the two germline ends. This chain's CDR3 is CASSSPGGETQYF. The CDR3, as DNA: TGTGCCAGCAGCTCCCCGGGTGGGGAGACCCAGTACTTC.

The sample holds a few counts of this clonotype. The CDR3 DNA is TGCAGTGCTAGAGATGGGCAGCATAGCACAGATACGCAGTATTTT. It is translated as CSARDGQHSTDTQYF. The chain links TRBV20-1 to TRBJ2-3; no clear D. This CDR3 comprises 15 residues. Trimming took 0 bases from V and 0 from J, leaving 10 bases between them. Germline lookup yields CDR1 DFQATT and CDR2 SNEGSKA (reference sequence).

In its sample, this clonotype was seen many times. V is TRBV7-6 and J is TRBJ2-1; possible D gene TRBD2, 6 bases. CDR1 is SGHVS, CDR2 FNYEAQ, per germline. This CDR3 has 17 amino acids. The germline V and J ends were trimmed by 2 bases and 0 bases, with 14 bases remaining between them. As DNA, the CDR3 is TGTGCCAGCAGCTTACTCGTTAGCGGAAACTCCTACAATGAGCAGTTCTTC. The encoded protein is CASSLLVSGNSYNEQFF.

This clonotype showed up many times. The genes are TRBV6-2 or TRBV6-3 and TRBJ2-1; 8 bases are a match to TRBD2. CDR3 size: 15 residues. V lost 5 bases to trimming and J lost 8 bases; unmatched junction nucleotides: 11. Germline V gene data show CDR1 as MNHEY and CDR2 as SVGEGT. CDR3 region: CASSPLGTRNHEQFF. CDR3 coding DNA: TGTGCCAGCAGTCCTCTCGGGACTAGGAATCATGAGCAGTTCTTC.

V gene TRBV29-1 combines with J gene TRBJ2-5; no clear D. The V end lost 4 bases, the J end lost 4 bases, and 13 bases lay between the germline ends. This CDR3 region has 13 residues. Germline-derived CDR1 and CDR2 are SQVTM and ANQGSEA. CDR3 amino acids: CSVGVNLLETQYF. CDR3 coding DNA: TGCAGCGTTGGGGTCAATTTATTAGAGACCCAGTACTTC. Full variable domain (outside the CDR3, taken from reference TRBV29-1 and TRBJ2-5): SAVISQKPSRDICQRGTSLTIQCQVDSQVTMMFWYRQQPGQSLTLIATANQGSEATYESGFVIDKFPISRPNLTFSTLTVSNMSPEDSSIYLCSVGVNLLETQYFGPGTRLLVL.

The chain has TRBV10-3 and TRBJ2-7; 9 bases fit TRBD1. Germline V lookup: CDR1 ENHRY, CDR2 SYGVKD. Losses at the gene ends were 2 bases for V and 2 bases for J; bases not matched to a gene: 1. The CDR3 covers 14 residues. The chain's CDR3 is CAISETGGTYEQYF. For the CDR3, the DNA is TGTGCCATCAGTGAGACAGGGGGCACCTACGAGCAGTACTTC.

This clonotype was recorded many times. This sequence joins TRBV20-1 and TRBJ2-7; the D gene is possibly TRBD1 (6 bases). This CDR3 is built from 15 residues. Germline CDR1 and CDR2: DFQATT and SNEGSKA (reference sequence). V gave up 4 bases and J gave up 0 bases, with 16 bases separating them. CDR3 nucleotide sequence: TGCAGTGCTAATGCAGGAGACAGGAGCTCCTACGAGCAGTACTTC. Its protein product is CSANAGDRSSYEQYF.

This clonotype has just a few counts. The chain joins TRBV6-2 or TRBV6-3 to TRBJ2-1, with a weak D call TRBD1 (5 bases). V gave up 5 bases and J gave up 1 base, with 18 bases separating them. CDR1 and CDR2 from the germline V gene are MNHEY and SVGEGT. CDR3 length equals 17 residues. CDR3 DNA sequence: TGTGCCAGCAGTCGCCCCGACAGAGAGCAATCCTACAATGAGCAGTTCTTC. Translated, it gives CASSRPDREQSYNEQFF.